This TCR beta chain was identified in a study of blood T cell repertoires in COVID-19. The ends lost 5 bases at V and 4 bases at J; junction bases unmatched: 11. CDR3 length: 15 amino acids. Per germline, CDR1 DFQATT and CDR2 SNEGSKA (reference sequence). Produced via immunoSEQ multiplex PCR; TCRdb's table is partial and in-frame only. The sample holds roughly 330,000 clones, around 87% seen once. This TCR came from a woman in her thirties who had recovered from COVID-19. The sequencing input was PBMCs or T cells enriched from blood (not recorded which). The chain recombines TRBV20-1 with TRBJ2-5, with TRBD1 identical over 9 bases. CDR3 region: CSARDNRGRGETQYF. The DNA for the CDR3 is TGCAGTGCTCGTGACAACAGGGGGCGAGGAGAGACCCAGTACTTC.